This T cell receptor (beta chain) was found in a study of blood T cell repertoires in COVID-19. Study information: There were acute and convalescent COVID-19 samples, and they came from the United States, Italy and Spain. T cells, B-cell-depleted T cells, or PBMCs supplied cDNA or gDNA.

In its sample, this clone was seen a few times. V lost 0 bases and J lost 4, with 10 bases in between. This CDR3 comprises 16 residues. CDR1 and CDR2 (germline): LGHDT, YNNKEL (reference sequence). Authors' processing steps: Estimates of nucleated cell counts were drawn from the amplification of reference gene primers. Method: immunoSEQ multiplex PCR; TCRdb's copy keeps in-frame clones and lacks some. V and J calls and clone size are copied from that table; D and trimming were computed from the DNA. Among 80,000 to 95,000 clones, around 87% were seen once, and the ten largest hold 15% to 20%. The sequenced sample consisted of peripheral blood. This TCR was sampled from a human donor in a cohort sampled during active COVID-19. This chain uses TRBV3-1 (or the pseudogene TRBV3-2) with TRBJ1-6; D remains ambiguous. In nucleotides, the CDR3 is TGTGCCAGCAGCCAAGATAATCCGGAGTATAATTCACCCCTCCACTTT. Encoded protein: CASSQDNPEYNSPLHF.